This TCR beta chain was captured in a study of shared clonotypes between healthy human individuals. Using immunoSEQ multiplex PCR, the repertoire was profiled, and TCRdb retains in-frame clones only, with some absent. Of about 1.9 million clones in the sample, around 95% are singletons; the top ten hold more than 1.5%. CDR3 length equals 16 residues. Per the germline V gene, CDR1 is SGHVS and CDR2 is FQNEAQ. V was clipped by 5 bases and J by 8 bases, with 21 bases between them. As defined, naive CD8 cells were CD45RO-negative and positively selected for CCR7, with terminally differentiated effector memory CD45RA+ cells excluded.

Sequencing was carried out using naive CD8+ T cells from PBMCs. The chain joins TRBV7-8 to TRBJ1-4; possibly TRBD1 for D (6 bases). The receptor's source is a man between 18 and 29 years old in good health. Some clones in this sample may be carry-over from other donors' samples. This chain's CDR3 is CASSDPERSRGEKLFF. The CDR3 bases are TGTGCCAGCAGCGACCCCGAACGAAGCAGGGGAGAAAAACTGTTTTTT.